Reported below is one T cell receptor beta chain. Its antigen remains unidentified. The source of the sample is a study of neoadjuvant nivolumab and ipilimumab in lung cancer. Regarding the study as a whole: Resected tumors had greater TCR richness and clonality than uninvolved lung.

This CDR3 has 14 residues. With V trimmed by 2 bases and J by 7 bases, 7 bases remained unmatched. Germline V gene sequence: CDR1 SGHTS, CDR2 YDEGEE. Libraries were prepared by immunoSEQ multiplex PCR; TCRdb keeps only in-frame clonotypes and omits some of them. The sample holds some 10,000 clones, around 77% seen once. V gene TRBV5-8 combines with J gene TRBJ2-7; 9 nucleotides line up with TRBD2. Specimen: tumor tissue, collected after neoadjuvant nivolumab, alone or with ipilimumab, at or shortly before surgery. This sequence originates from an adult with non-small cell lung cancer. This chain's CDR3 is CASSFLIAGAEQYF. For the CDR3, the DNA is TGTGCCAGCAGCTTTTTAATAGCGGGAGCTGAGCAGTACTTC.